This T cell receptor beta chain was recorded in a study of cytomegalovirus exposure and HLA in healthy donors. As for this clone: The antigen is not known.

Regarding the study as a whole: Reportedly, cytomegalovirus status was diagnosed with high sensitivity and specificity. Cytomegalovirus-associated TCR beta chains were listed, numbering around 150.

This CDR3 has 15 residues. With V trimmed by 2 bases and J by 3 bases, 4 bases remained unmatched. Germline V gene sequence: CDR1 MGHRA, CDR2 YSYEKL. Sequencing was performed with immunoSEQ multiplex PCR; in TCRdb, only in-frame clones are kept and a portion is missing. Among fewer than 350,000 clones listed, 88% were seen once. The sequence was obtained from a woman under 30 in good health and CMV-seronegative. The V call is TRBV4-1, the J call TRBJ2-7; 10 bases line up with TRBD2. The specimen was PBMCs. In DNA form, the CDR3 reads TGCGCCAGCAGCCAACCAGCGGGAGGGTTCTACGAGCAGTACTTC. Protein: CASSQPAGGFYEQYF.